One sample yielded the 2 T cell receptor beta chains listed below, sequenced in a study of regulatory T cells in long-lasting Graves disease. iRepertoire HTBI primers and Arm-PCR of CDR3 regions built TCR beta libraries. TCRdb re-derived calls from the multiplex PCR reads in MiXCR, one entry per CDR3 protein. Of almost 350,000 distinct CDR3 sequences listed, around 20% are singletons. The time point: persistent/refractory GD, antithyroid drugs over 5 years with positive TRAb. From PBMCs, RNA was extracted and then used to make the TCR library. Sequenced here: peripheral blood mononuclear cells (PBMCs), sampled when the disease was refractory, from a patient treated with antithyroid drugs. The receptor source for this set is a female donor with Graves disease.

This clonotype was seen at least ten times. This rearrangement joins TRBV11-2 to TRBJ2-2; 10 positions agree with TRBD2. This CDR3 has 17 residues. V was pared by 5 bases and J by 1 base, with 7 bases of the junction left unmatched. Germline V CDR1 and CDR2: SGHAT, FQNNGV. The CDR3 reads CASSRPGLAKNTGELFF. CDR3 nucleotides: TGTGCCAGCAGCCGCCCGGGACTAGCGAAGAACACCGGGGAGCTGTTTTTT.

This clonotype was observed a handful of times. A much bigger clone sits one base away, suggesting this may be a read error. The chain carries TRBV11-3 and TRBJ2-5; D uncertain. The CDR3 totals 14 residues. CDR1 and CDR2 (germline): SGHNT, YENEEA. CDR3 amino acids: CASSPARTQVTQYF. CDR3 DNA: TGTGCCAGCAGCCCCGCTCGGACCCAAGTGACCCAGTACTTC.